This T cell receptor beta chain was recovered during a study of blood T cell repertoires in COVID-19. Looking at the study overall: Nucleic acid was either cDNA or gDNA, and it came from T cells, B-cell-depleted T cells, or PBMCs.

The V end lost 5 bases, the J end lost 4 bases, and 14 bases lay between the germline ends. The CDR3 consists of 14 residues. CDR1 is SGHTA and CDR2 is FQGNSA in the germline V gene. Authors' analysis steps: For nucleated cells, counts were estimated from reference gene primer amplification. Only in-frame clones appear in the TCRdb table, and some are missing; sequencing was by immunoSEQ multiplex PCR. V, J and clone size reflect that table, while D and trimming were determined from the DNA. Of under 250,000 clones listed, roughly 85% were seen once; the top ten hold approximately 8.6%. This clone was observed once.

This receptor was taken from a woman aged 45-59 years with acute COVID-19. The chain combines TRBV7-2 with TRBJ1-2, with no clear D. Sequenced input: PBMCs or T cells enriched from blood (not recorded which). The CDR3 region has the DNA TGTGCCAGCAGCCCCAACACTCGCGGCTATGGCTACACCTTC. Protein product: CASSPNTRGYGYTF.